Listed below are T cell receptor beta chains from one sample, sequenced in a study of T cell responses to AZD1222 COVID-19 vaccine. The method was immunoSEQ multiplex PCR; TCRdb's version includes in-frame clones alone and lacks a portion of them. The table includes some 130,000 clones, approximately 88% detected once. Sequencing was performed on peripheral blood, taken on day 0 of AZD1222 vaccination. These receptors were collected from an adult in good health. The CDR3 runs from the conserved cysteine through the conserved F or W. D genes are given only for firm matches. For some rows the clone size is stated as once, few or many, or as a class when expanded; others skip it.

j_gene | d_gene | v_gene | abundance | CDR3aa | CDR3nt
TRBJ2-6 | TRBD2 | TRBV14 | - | CASSQDRMTSAGANVLTF | TGTGCCAGCAGCCAAGATCGCATGACTAGCGCTGGGGCCAACGTCCTGACTTTC
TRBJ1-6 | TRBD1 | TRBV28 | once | CASIKGGTEFYSPLHF | TGTGCCAGCATTAAGGGAGGGACAGAATTTTATTCACCCCTCCACTTT
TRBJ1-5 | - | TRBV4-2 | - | CASSPQRGSQNQPQHF | TGTGCCAGCAGCCCACAAAGGGGCAGCCAAAATCAGCCCCAGCATTTT
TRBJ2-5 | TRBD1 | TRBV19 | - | CASSVDRGLSSLETQYF | TGTGCCAGTAGTGTGGACAGGGGGCTTTCATCGCTGGAGACCCAGTACTTC
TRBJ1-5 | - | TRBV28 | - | CASSYRGSNQPQHF | TGTGCCAGCAGTTACCGGGGCTCCAATCAGCCCCAGCATTTT
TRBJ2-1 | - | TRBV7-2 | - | CASSLETGRYNEQFF | TGTGCCAGCAGCTTAGAGACAGGCCGTTACAATGAGCAGTTCTTC
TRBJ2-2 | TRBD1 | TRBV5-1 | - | CASSLGDRATGELFF | TGCGCCAGCAGCTTGGGGGACAGGGCCACCGGGGAGCTGTTTTTT
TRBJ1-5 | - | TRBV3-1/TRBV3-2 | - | CASGNRGRNQPQHF | TGTGCCAGCGGCAACCGGGGGCGAAATCAGCCCCAGCATTTT
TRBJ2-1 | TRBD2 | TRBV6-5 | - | CASSYSTGGNEQFF | TGTGCCAGCAGTTACTCGACGGGGGGAAATGAGCAGTTCTTC
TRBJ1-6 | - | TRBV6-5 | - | CASSYGTSLNNSPLHF | TGTGCCAGCAGTTACGGTACCAGCTTGAATAATTCACCCCTCCACTTT
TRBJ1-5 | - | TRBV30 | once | CAWSDNSNQPQHF | TGTGCCTGGAGTGACAATAGCAATCAGCCCCAGCATTTT
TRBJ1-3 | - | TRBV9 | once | CASSVATTGSYGNTIYF | TGTGCCAGCAGCGTAGCTACGACAGGCTCATATGGAAACACCATATATTTT
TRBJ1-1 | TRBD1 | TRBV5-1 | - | CASSPRQGNTEAFF | TGCGCCAGCAGCCCGCGACAGGGTAACACTGAAGCTTTCTTT
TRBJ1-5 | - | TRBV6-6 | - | CASSPPGGDNQPQHF | TGTGCCAGCAGTCCACCGGGGGGGGACAATCAGCCCCAGCATTTT
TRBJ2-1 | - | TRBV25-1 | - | CASSASQGSSYNEQFF | TGTGCCAGCAGTGCCTCCCAGGGGAGCTCCTACAATGAGCAGTTCTTC
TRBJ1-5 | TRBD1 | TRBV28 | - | CASNSRTGGVQPQHF | TGTGCCAGCAACTCTAGGACAGGGGGTGTTCAGCCCCAGCATTTT
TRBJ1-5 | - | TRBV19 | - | CASSTSDWAGSNQPQHF | TGTGCCAGTAGTACCTCGGACTGGGCGGGTAGCAATCAGCCCCAGCATTTT
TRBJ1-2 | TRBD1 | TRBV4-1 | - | CASSQVRGLSDYGYTF | TGCGCCAGCAGCCAAGTCAGGGGGCTTTCGGACTATGGCTACACCTTC
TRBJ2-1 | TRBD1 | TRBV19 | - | CASTRTGGTDEQFF | TGTGCCAGTACCCGGACAGGGGGCACCGATGAGCAGTTCTTC
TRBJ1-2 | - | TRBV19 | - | CASSEQGKGGYTF | TGTGCCAGTAGTGAACAGGGAAAAGGTGGCTACACCTTC
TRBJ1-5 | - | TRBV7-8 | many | CASSAVDGSNQPQHF | TGTGCCAGCAGCGCAGTGGACGGAAGTAATCAGCCCCAGCATTTT
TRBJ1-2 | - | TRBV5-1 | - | CASSRDGVATF | TGCGCCAGCAGTCGAGATGGGGTAGCCACCTTC
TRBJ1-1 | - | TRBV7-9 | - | CASSLDGRTEAFF | TGTGCCAGCAGCTTAGATGGGCGGACTGAAGCTTTCTTT
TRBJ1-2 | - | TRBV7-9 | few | CASSFSLITGTIDYTF | TGTGCCAGCAGCTTCTCCCTGATAACCGGGACAATAGACTACACCTTC
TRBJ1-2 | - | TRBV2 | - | CASSEGQLYGYTF | TGTGCCAGCAGTGAAGGGCAGCTCTATGGCTACACCTTC
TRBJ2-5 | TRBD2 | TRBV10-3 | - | CAISESGLGQETQYF | TGTGCCATCAGTGAGTCTGGACTAGGCCAAGAGACCCAGTACTTC
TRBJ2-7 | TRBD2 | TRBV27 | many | CASSLLAGAPYEQYF | TGTGCCAGCAGTTTACTAGCGGGGGCTCCCTACGAGCAGTACTTC
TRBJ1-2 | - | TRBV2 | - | CASSGPSGYTF | TGTGCCAGCAGTGGCCCTAGCGGCTACACCTTC
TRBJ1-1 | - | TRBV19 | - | CASSIDVPRRFMNTEAFF | TGTGCCAGTAGTATCGATGTACCGAGACGTTTTATGAACACTGAAGCTTTCTTT
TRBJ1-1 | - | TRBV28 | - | CASSTGPTGAFF | TGTGCCAGCAGTACGGGTCCAACCGGAGCTTTCTTT
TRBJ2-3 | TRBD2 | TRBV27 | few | CASSLTSAGADTQYF | TGTGCCAGCAGCTTAACTAGCGCGGGGGCAGATACGCAGTATTTT
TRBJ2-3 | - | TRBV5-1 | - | CASSSEVTASTDTQYF | TGCGCCAGCAGCTCTGAGGTCACAGCTAGCACAGATACGCAGTATTTT
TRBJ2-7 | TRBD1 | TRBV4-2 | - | CASSQDDGQGAYEQYF | TGTGCCAGCAGCCAAGATGACGGACAGGGGGCTTACGAGCAGTACTTC
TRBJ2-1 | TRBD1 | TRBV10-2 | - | CASRSGTGGTGSYNEQFF | TGCGCCAGCAGATCCGGGACAGGGGGGACGGGCTCCTACAATGAGCAGTTCTTC
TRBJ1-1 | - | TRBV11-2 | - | CASLGGIAEAFF | TGTGCCAGCTTAGGGGGGATCGCTGAAGCTTTCTTT
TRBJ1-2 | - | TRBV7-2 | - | CASSLVAQAYRANYGYTF | TGTGCCAGCAGCTTAGTAGCACAGGCCTATAGGGCGAACTATGGCTACACCTTC
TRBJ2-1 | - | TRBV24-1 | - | CATSDLGNRAASYNEQFF | TGTGCCACCAGTGATCTAGGGAACAGGGCCGCTTCCTACAATGAGCAGTTCTTC
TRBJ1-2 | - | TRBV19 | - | CASSRTETNYGYTF | TGTGCCAGTAGTCGAACAGAAACCAACTATGGCTACACCTTC
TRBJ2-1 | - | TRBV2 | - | CASLPRGTTYNEQFF | TGTGCCAGCCTTCCCCGCGGGACAACTTACAATGAGCAGTTCTTC
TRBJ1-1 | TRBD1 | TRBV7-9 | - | CASSSPPWTGAEAFF | TGTGCCAGCAGCTCCCCGCCCTGGACAGGGGCGGAGGCTTTCTTT
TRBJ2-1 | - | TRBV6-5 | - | CASRGSDLGGEQFF | TGTGCCAGCAGAGGCAGTGACCTTGGCGGTGAGCAGTTCTTC
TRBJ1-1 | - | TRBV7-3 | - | CASSFGRNTEAFF | TGTGCCAGCAGCTTTGGAAGGAACACTGAAGCTTTCTTT
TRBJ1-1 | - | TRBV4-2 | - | CASSQDTRNTEAFF | TGTGCCAGCAGCCAAGATACGAGGAACACTGAAGCTTTCTTT